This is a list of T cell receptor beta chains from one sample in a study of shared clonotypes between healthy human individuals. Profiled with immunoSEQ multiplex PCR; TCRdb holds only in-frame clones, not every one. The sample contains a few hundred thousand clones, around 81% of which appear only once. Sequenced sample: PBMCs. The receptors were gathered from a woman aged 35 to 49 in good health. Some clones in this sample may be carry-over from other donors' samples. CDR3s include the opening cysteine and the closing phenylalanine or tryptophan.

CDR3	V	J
CASRKPGLAGLSNTGELFF	TRBV7-2	TRBJ2-2
CASNQGGLADNEQFF	TRBV28	TRBJ2-1
CASSEPDRGGELFF	TRBV5-1	TRBJ2-2
CASSEGTSIYEQYF	TRBV6-5	TRBJ2-7
CASSLGTSITGELFF	TRBV7-6	TRBJ2-2
CASSRNGWETQYF	TRBV7-9	TRBJ2-5
CASSQGFERGPYEQYF	TRBV4-1	TRBJ2-7
CAGGRGPGELFF	TRBV7-6	TRBJ2-2
CASSPPTGEETQYF	TRBV18	TRBJ2-5
CASSPPPLAGEADTQYF	TRBV5-4	TRBJ2-3
CASSLGKYNEQFF	TRBV28	TRBJ2-1
CASSRVRGTGNTIYF	TRBV7-9	TRBJ1-3
CSVEGLAGADPDEQYF	TRBV29-1	TRBJ2-7
CSVGTGTGPYEQYF	TRBV29-1	TRBJ2-7
CASSLRGQAGAGELFF	TRBV7-8	TRBJ2-2
CASSTGQGALSGYTF	TRBV5-4	TRBJ1-2
CASSVVALGTRHRDEQFF	TRBV9	TRBJ2-1
CASSDRGGSEKLFF	TRBV25-1	TRBJ1-4
CASRTGGTNEKLFF	TRBV28	TRBJ1-4
CASSEGGGTEAFF	TRBV5-1	TRBJ1-1
CASSKGAGGTGELFF	TRBV11-2	TRBJ2-2
CASSAIRTGRLYNEQFF	TRBV25-1	TRBJ2-1
CASSPRDMNTEAFF	TRBV18	TRBJ1-1
CASSAAGQGARLAFF	TRBV11-2	TRBJ1-1
CSVSGGLAGGGYEQYF	TRBV29-1	TRBJ2-7
CAFSGSKLTDTQYF	TRBV30	TRBJ2-3
CAGSQDRTETQYF	TRBV4-3	TRBJ2-5
CASSMTSGSAEQFF	TRBV6-6	TRBJ2-1
CASSMDYSTDTQYF	TRBV10-1	TRBJ2-3
CASSLVGLAGDTQYF	TRBV11-2	TRBJ2-3
CASSSRDGKQFF	TRBV7-3	TRBJ2-1
CASTHPGLAGPGELFF	TRBV19	TRBJ2-2
CASSGPGQGGFYEQYF	TRBV5-5	TRBJ2-7
CASSVDGANQPQHF	TRBV5-1	TRBJ1-5
CSEGSGSTEQFF	TRBV29-1	TRBJ2-1
CASSYGPPVGTQYF	TRBV5-1	TRBJ2-3
CATAQGVVSGANVLTF	TRBV13	TRBJ2-6
CASSPTAWTGWHSNQPQHF	TRBV18	TRBJ1-5
CASSLEAAPRETQYF	TRBV7-6	TRBJ2-5
CASSPRSTVAGAGELFF	TRBV11-1	TRBJ2-2
CASSLPYSGANVLTF	TRBV7-2	TRBJ2-6
CASSPSSGRNEQFF	TRBV5-5	TRBJ2-1
CSAPGQGDTEAFF	TRBV29-1	TRBJ1-1
CASSPGQGFYGYTF	TRBV6-5	TRBJ1-2
CASSLGGTGTETQYF	TRBV7-7	TRBJ2-5
CASRLLRGHQPQHF	TRBV2	TRBJ1-5
CASSTPGELFF	TRBV19	TRBJ2-2
CASSNAGHPYEQYF	TRBV27	TRBJ2-7
CAWSVGTSGNTIYF	TRBV30	TRBJ1-3
CASSARTSGDTQYF	TRBV5-6	TRBJ2-3